These 21 T cell receptor beta chains were sequenced from one sample in a study of T-cell reconstitution after alpha-beta-depleted transplantation in children. Unique molecular identifiers were incorporated when the TCRbeta library was constructed. In TCRdb, the PCR reads were re-called with MiXCR into one record per CDR3 protein. In the table there are hundreds of thousands of distinct CDR3 sequences, around 12% of which are singletons. Sequencing was performed on PBMCs, taken before TCRalphabeta/CD19-depleted stem cell transplant. The origin of the receptors is a girl aged 2-9 years with congenital amegakaryocytic thrombocytopenia, due to receive a stem cell transplant.

This clonotype has a single count. The chain combines TRBV27 with TRBJ2-1; no definite D call. The CDR3 contains 13 residues. Trimming stripped 2 bases from V and 12 bases from J, with 14 bases between. Germline V gene lookup returns CDR1 MNHEY and CDR2 SMNVEV (reference sequence). CDR3 amino acids: CASSLVSPEAQFF. The CDR3 DNA reads as TGTGCCAGCAGTTTAGTCTCGCCTGAAGCGCAGTTCTTC.

The sample holds many counts of this clonotype. This CDR3 is CASSIQGNSPLHF. CDR3 sequence (DNA): TGTGCCAGCAGTATCCAGGGAAATTCACCCCTCCACTTT. The J gene is TRBJ1-6, the V gene TRBV12-3 or TRBV12-4; D may be TRBD1 (5 bases). The CDR3 has 13 residues. Trimming cost V 5 bases and J 7 bases, with 9 bases left between them.

Comment on this clonotype: Being one base from a much bigger clone, this may be a read error. The chain is built from TRBV20-1 and TRBJ2-3; D uncertain. The length of the CDR3 is 17 residues. Germline CDR1 reads DFQATT; CDR2 reads SNEGSKA (reference sequence). The CDR3 bases are TGCTGTGCTAGTGCTGATACTGGCCATTCTAGCACAGATACGCAGTATTTT. Translated: CCASADTGHSSTDTQYF.

Details on this clonotype: Possible read error: a much larger clone is one base away. The V call is TRBV12-3 or TRBV12-4, the J call TRBJ2-3; D is unresolved. The CDR3 runs to 17 residues. V was shortened by 6 bases and J by 1 base, with 20 bases between the two germline ends. CDR3 nucleotide sequence: TGTGCCAGCAGGACCCTCTCCGGGTGGTTCGGCACAGATACGCAGTATTTT. Translated, it gives CASRTLSGWFGTDTQYF.

CDR3 region: CASTKGLAGGTGELFF. CDR3 nucleotide sequence: TGTGCCAGCACCAAGGGGCTAGCGGGCGGGACCGGGGAGCTGTTTTTT. The rearrangement links TRBV28 to TRBJ2-2, with 8 bases aligning to TRBD2. This CDR3 region has 16 residues. J gave up 5 bases and V 7 bases, and 12 bases lay outside the gene matches. Germline values: CDR1 MDHEN, CDR2 SYDVKM.

This clonotype was seen many times. The genes are TRBV7-6 and TRBJ2-1; D gene uncertain. Trimming cost V 5 bases and J 7 bases, with 18 bases left between them. Looked up from germline, CDR1 is SGHVS and CDR2 is FNYEAQ. The CDR3 spans 15 residues. CDR3 coding DNA: TGTGCCAGCAGCCCCCTCTGGCCAGAGAGGAATGAGCAGTTCTTC. Its protein product is CASSPLWPERNEQFF. Complete variable domain (other parts from reference TRBV7-6 and TRBJ2-1): GAGVSQSPRYKVTKRGQDVALRCDPISGHVSLYWYRQALGQGPEFLTYFNYEAQQDKSGLPNDRFSAERPEGSISTLTIQRTEQRDSAMYRCASSPLWPERNEQFFGPGTRLTVL.

This clonotype was counted at least ten times. This chain links TRBV29-1 with TRBJ1-1; no firm D call. Trimming stripped 6 bases from V and 7 bases from J, with 3 bases between. CDR3 length equals 8 residues. Germline V gives CDR1 SQVTM, CDR2 ANQGSEA. The CDR3 coding sequence is TGCAGCGTCAATGAAGCTTTCTTT. Amino acid sequence: CSVNEAFF.

This clonotype was seen at least ten times. The V gene is TRBV10-3, the J gene TRBJ2-3; maybe TRBD1 (5 bases). The CDR3 runs to 17 residues. The germline CDR1 and CDR2 sequences are ENHRY and SYGVKD. V was cut by 2 bases and J by 2 bases, with 17 bases left in between. The CDR3: CAISEPQIRAFTDTQYF. The CDR3 DNA is TGTGCCATCAGTGAGCCGCAAATCAGGGCTTTCACAGATACGCAGTATTTT.

This clonotype was counted ten times or more. This chain uses TRBV7-8 with TRBJ2-7; D not resolved. CDR3 size: 15 residues. The V and J ends lost 1 base and 3 bases respectively, with 13 bases between them. Germline V gene lookup returns CDR1 SGHVS and CDR2 FQNEAQ. The CDR3 DNA reads as TGTGCCAGCAGCTTAGGCCCAGGACCCAACTACGAGCAGTACTTC. Translated: CASSLGPGPNYEQYF.

This clonotype has only a few counts. V gene TRBV25-1 combines with J gene TRBJ2-7; D assignment may be TRBD1 or TRBD2 (5 bases each). V lost 6 bases to trimming and J lost 5 bases, with 23 bases between them. The CDR3 spans 16 residues. The germline V gene encodes CDR1 MGHDK and CDR2 SYGVNS. The CDR3 here is CASRAWDGILGNEQYF. Here the CDR3 DNA reads TGTGCCAGCAGAGCCTGGGACGGGATCCTGGGCAACGAGCAGTACTTC.

This clonotype was seen ten or more times. The V call is TRBV20-1, the J call TRBJ2-3, with 10 bases aligning to TRBD2. J lost 6 bases, V lost 6 bases, and 12 bases had no gene match. CDR1 and CDR2 from the germline V gene are DFQATT and SNEGSKA (reference sequence). The CDR3 extends over 15 amino acids. The CDR3 nucleotides are TGCAGTGCGAGGGCTTCGCTAGCGGGAGCGGATACGCAGTATTTT. Amino acids: CSARASLAGADTQYF.

This clonotype was picked up many times. CDR3 in amino acids: CALVCQQGNSYNEQFF. DNA of the CDR3: TGTGCCCTAGTTTGCCAACAGGGGAACTCCTACAATGAGCAGTTCTTC. The chain uses TRBV24-1 and TRBJ2-1, with 7 positions matching TRBD1. Germline CDR1 is KGHDR and CDR2 is SFDVKD. J lost 0 bases, V lost 12 bases, and 13 bases had no gene match. The CDR3 consists of 16 residues.

This clonotype occurred many times. The V gene is TRBV2, the J gene TRBJ1-1; D is uncertain. CDR1 SNHLY and CDR2 FYNNEI come from the germline V gene. The CDR3 runs to 12 residues. Deletions cut 6 bases from V and 11 bases from J, with 16 bases between. CDR3 protein: CASRDIQVTAFF. CDR3 DNA: TGTGCCAGCAGAGATATTCAGGTGACGGCTTTCTTT.

There are a few counts of this clonotype. V is TRBV29-1 and J is TRBJ2-1; TRBD2 matches at 9 bases. Per germline, CDR1 SQVTM and CDR2 ANQGSEA. The junction had 12 bases not matched to a gene; V was cut back by 2 bases and J by 10 bases. The length of the CDR3 is 15 residues. CDR3: CSVERASGTYGEQFF. The DNA for the CDR3 is TGCAGCGTTGAAAGGGCTAGCGGGACCTATGGGGAGCAGTTCTTC.

This clonotype was observed many times. J is TRBJ2-3 and V is TRBV20-1; 10 bases align to TRBD2. The CDR3 totals 14 residues. V lost 6 bases and J lost 4; bases outside the gene matches: 7. CDR1 and CDR2 (germline): DFQATT, SNEGSKA (reference sequence). In DNA form, the CDR3 reads TGCAGTGCCATAGCGGGAGGTCAGGCAGATACGCAGTATTTT. Encoded protein: CSAIAGGQADTQYF.

This clonotype was counted at least ten times. The V gene is TRBV20-1, the J gene TRBJ1-2; no reliable D call. Germline-derived CDR1 and CDR2 are DFQATT and SNEGSKA (reference sequence). Trimming cost V 0 bases and J 3 bases, with 14 bases left between them. This CDR3 has 15 residues. The CDR3 bases are TGCAGTGCTAGAGACCGACATCGGGGTCACTATGGCTACACCTTC. It translates to CSARDRHRGHYGYTF.

Here the CDR3 reads CASSQPQREHEQFF. The CDR3 bases are TGTGCCAGCAGCCAACCCCAGCGGGAGCATGAGCAGTTCTTC. This chain connects TRBV7-9 to TRBJ2-1; TRBD2 matches at 8 bases. V dropped 5 bases and J dropped 8; count of bases not matched to a gene: 8. The CDR3 contains 14 residues. CDR1 is SEHNR, CDR2 FQNEAQ, per germline (reference sequence).

This clonotype was counted ten times or more. This chain links TRBV20-1 with TRBJ1-5; possibly TRBD1 for D (5 bases). The germline V gene encodes CDR1 DFQATT and CDR2 SNEGSKA (reference sequence). The CDR3 contains 14 residues. V shed 6 bases and J shed 0 bases, with 12 bases lying between them. In DNA form, the CDR3 reads TGCAGTGCCATTGGGGCTGCTAGCAATCAGCCCCAGCATTTT. Translating it yields CSAIGAASNQPQHF.

This clonotype has a count of ten or more. V and J are TRBV10-3 and TRBJ1-1, with 8 bases identical to TRBD1. The V gene's germline CDR1 is ENHRY and CDR2 SYGVKD. This CDR3 has 15 amino acids. J lost 6 bases, V lost 2 bases, and 8 bases had no gene match. The CDR3 reads CAISEPRGQRPEAFF. The CDR3 DNA reads TGTGCCATCAGTGAGCCCAGGGGGCAACGTCCTGAAGCTTTCTTT.

Of note for this clonotype: A read error may be the cause here, since a much bigger clone is one base away. The CDR3 end shows no conserved phenylalanine or tryptophan, and so a read error is likely. The V call is TRBV20-1, the J call TRBJ2-5; a weak D match, TRBD2 (6 bases). Trimming removed 4 bases at V and 1 base at J, with 10 bases between. The CDR3 covers 13 residues. CDR1 is DFQATT, CDR2 SNEGSKA, per germline (reference sequence). The CDR3 DNA follows: TGCAGTGCTACAGGGACTCCCCAAGAGACCCAGTACTAC. This translates into CSATGTPQETQYY.

The table lists this clonotype with a few counts. The chain joins TRBV5-1 to TRBJ2-5; no clear D gene. The CDR3 has 14 residues. Germline V gene sequence: CDR1 SGHRS, CDR2 YFSETQ. The V and J ends lost 4 bases and 2 bases respectively, with 12 bases between them. DNA for the CDR3: TGCGCCAGCAGCCCCGGTGGAGAACAAGAGACCCAGTACTTC. Protein product: CASSPGGEQETQYF. The full variable domain, its missing parts supplied by reference TRBV5-1 and TRBJ2-5, is KAGVTQTPRYLIKTRGQQVTLSCSPISGHRSVSWYQQTPGQGLQFLFEYFSETQRNKGNFPGRFSGRQFSNSRSEMNVSTLELGDSALYLCASSPGGEQETQYFGPGTRLLVL.